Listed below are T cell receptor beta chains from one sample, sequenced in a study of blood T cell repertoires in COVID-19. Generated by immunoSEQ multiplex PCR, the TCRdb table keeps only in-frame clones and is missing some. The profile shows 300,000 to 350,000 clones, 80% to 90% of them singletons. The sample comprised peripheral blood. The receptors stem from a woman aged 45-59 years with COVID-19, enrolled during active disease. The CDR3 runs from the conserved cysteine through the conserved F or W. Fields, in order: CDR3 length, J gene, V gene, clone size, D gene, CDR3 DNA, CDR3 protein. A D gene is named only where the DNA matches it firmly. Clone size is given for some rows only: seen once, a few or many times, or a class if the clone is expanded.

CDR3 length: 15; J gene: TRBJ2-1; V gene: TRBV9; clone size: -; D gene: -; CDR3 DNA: TGTGCCAGCAGCGTCGGTCGACAGACGTACAATGAGCAGTTCTTC; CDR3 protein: CASSVGRQTYNEQFF
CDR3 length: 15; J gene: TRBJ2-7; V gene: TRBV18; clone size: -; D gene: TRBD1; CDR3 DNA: TGTGCCAGCTCACCATCCCGGGACAGATCCTACGAGCAGTACTTC; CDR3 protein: CASSPSRDRSYEQYF
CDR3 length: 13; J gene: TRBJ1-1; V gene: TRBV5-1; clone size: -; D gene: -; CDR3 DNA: TGCGCCAGCAGCGCCGGGGGGTACACTGAAGCTTTCTTT; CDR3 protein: CASSAGGYTEAFF
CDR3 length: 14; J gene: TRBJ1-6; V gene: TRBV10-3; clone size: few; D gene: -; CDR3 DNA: TGTGCCATCAGTGAAGGACGGGGGACTTCACCCCTCCACTTT; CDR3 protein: CAISEGRGTSPLHF
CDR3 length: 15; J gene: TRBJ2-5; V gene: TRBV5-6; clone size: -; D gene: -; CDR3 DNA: TGTGCCAGCAGCCAACGGACGGGGTACCAAGAGACCCAGTACTTC; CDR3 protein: CASSQRTGYQETQYF
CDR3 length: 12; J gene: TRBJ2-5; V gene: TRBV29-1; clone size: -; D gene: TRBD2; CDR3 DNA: TGCAGCGGGACTAGCGGGCAAGAGACCCAGTACTTC; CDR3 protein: CSGTSGQETQYF
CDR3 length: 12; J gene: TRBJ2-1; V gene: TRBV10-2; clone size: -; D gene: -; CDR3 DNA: TGCGCCTTGAATCGGGGTAACAATGAGCAGTTCTTC; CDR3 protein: CALNRGNNEQFF
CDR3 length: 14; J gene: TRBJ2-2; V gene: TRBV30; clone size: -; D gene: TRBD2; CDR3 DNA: TGTGCCTGGAGTGTACTAGCGGCCACCGGGGAGCTGTTTTTT; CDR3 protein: CAWSVLAATGELFF
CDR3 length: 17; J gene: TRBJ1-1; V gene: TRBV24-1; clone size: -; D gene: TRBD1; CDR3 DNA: TGTGCCACCAGTGCCGGGAAAGGGACAGAGGGGTCCACTGAAGCTTTCTTT; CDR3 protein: CATSAGKGTEGSTEAFF
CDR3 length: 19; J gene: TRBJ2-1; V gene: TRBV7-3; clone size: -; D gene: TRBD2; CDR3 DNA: TGTGCCAGCAGCCTCTCGGGACTAGCGGGAGAGGGGAGTTGGAATGAGCAGTTCTTC; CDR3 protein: CASSLSGLAGEGSWNEQFF
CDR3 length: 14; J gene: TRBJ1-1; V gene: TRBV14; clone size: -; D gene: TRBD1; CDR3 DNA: TGTGCCAGCAGCCAGGAGGGGGCGAGCACTGAAGCTTTCTTT; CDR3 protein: CASSQEGASTEAFF
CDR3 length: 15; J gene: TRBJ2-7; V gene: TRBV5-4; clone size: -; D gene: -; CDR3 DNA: TGTGCCAGCAGACTGGGTACAGGTGCTCTTAGCGAGCAGTACTTC; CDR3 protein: CASRLGTGALSEQYF
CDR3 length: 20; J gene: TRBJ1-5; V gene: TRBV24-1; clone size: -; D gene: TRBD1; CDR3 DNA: TGTGCCACCAGTGATTTGCATCATCACAGGGGGCGCAGGGGCAATCAGCCCCAGCATTTT; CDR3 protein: CATSDLHHHRGRRGNQPQHF
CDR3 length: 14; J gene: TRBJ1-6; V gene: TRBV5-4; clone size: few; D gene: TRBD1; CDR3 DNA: TGTGCCAGCAGCTTACAGGGGGCTGGTTCACCCCTCCACTTT; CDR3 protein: CASSLQGAGSPLHF
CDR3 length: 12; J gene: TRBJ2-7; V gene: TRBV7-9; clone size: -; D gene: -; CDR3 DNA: TGTGCCAGCAGCTCCGGGAGATACGAGCAGTACTTC; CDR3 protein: CASSSGRYEQYF
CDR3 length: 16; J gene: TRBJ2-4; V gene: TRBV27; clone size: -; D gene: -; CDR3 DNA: TGTGCCAGCAGTTTATTAGGGGTTTCCTCTAAAAACATTCAGTACTTC; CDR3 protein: CASSLLGVSSKNIQYF
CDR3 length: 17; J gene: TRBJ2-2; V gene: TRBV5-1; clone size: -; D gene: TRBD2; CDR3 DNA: TGCGCCAGCAGCTCTGGTGGCGGGAGGGCTAACACCGGGGAGCTGTTTTTT; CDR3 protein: CASSSGGGRANTGELFF
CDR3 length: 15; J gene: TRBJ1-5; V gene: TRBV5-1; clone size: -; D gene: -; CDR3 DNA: TGCGCCAGCAGCCCCCAGGGATACGGCAATCAGCCCCAGCATTTT; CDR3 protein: CASSPQGYGNQPQHF
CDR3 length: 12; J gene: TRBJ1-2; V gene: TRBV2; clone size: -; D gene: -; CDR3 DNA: TGTGCCAGCAACGGGGGGGACTATGGCTACACCTTC; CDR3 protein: CASNGGDYGYTF
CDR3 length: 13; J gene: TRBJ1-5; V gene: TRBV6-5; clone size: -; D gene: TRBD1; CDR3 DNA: TGTGCCAGGTCGACAGGGTATGGTCAGCCCCAGCATTTT; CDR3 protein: CARSTGYGQPQHF
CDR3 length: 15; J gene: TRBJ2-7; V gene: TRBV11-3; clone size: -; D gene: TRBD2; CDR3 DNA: TGTGCCAGCAGCCAGCGGTTAGCGGGAAACTACGAGCAGTACTTC; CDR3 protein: CASSQRLAGNYEQYF
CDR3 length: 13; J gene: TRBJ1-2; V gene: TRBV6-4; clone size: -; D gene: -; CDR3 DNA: TGTGCCAGCAGTGAGACCGGGAGCTATGGCTACACCTTC; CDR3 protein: CASSETGSYGYTF
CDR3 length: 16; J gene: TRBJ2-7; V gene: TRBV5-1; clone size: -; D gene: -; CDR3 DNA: TGCGCCAGCAGCTCTAATAGCGGTTTTATCTCCTACGAGCAGTACTTC; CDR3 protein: CASSSNSGFISYEQYF
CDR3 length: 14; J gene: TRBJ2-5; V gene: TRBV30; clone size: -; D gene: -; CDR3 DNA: TGTGCCTGGAGTCCCCGTGAGGGGAGGGAGACCCAGTACTTC; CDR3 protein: CAWSPREGRETQYF
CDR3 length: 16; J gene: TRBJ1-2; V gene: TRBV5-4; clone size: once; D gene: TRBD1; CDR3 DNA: TGTGCCAGCAGCTTGCCTTTGGCAGGGGGCAACTATGGCTACACCTTC; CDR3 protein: CASSLPLAGGNYGYTF
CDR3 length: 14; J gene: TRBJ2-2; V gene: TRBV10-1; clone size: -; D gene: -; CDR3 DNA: TGCGCCAGCAGTGGCCACAGGGTCCCCGGGGAGCTGTTTTTT; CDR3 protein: CASSGHRVPGELFF
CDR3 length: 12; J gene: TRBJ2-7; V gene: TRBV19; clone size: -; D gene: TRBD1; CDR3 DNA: TGTGCCACCATGGACAGGGCCAACGAGCAGTACTTC; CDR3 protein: CATMDRANEQYF
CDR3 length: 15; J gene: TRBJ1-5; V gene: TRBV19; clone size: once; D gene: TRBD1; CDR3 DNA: TGTGCCAGTAGTGGAGGACAGGGAAAAAATCAGCCCCAGCATTTT; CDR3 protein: CASSGGQGKNQPQHF
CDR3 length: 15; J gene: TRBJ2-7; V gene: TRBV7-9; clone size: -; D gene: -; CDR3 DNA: TGTGCCAGCAGCTTAAGACAGGCGATCTCCTACGAGCAGTACTTC; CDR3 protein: CASSLRQAISYEQYF
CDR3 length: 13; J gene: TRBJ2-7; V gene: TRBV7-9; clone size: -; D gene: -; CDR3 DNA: TGTGCCAGCAGCTTATGGGCAGGCTACGAGCAGTACTTC; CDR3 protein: CASSLWAGYEQYF
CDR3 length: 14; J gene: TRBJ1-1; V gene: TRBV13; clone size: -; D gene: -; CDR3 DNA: TGTGCCAGCAGCGCGGGACGGATGAACACTGAAGCTTTCTTT; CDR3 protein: CASSAGRMNTEAFF
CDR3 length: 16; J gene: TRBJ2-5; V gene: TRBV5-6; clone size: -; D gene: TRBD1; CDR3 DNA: TGTGCCAGCAGCTTGGGAACAGGGGGCATGGGGGAGACCCAGTACTTC; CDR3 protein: CASSLGTGGMGETQYF
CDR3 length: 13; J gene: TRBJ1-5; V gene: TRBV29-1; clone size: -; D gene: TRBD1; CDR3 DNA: TGCAGCGTTGCGGACAGGGGTTATCAGCCCCAGCATTTT; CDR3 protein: CSVADRGYQPQHF
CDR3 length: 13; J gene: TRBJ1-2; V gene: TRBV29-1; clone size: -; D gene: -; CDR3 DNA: TGCAGCGTTGAAAAGGAACAGGCCGCGGGCTACACCTTC; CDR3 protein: CSVEKEQAAGYTF
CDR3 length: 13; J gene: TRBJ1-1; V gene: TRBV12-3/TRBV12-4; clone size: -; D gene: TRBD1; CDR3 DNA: TGTGCCAGCAGCGACAGGGGGCGCCCTGAAGCTTTCTTT; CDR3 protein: CASSDRGRPEAFF
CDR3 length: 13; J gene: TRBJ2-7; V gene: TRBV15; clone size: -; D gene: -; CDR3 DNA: TGTGCCACCAGCAGAGGGGGGACTTTCGAGCAGTACTTC; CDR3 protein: CATSRGGTFEQYF